The entry below describes one TCR beta chain. Its antigen remains unknown. This sample was taken from a study of cytomegalovirus exposure and HLA in healthy donors. Sequenced by immunoSEQ multiplex PCR; TCRdb stores in-frame clones only, minus some. This sample carries about 130,000 clones, roughly 86% of them seen once, and the ten largest clones take about 3%. The study, taken as a whole, reports: Many donors shared some public TCRs, even though most TCR sequences were rare. Cytomegalovirus association was assigned to under 200 TCR beta chains.

The length of the CDR3 is 16 residues. The junction had 10 bases not matched to a gene; V was cut back by 3 bases and J by 8 bases. Germline assignment: CDR1 SEHNR and CDR2 FQNEAQ (reference sequence). The chain couples TRBV7-9 to TRBJ2-4, with 10 bases that match TRBD2. The sequence was obtained from a man between 25 and 39 years old in good health and CMV-seronegative. Material for sequencing was PBMCs. CDR3 sequence: CASSFLAGAGGDIQYF. The CDR3 DNA sequence: TGTGCCAGCAGCTTCCTAGCGGGGGCTGGGGGCGACATTCAGTACTTC.